These T cell receptor beta chains were read from a single sample in a study of blood T cell repertoires in COVID-19. The assay was immunoSEQ multiplex PCR, and TCRdb's table has in-frame clones only and misses some. The data hold tens of thousands of clones, with under 90% observed a single time. Sequencing was performed on peripheral blood. These TCRs come from a man older than 75 with acute or convalescent COVID-19. Both conserved end residues are part of each CDR3. A D gene is named only where the DNA matches it firmly. Clone size appears in some rows only: once, few, many, or a class for an expanded clone.

cdr3_aa: CASSFPETGEQFF
cdr3_nt: TGTGCCAGCAGTTTTCCGGAAACGGGTGAGCAGTTCTTC
cdr3_length: 13
j_call: TRBJ2-1
d_call: NA
v_call: TRBV12-3/TRBV12-4
clone_size: NA

cdr3_aa: CASSIAAGGSYNEQFF
cdr3_nt: TGCGCCAGCAGTATCGCAGCGGGAGGTTCCTACAATGAGCAGTTCTTC
cdr3_length: 16
j_call: TRBJ2-1
d_call: TRBD2
v_call: TRBV5-1
clone_size: few

cdr3_aa: CASSVAVGGYEQYF
cdr3_nt: TGTGCCAGCAGCGTAGCCGTGGGAGGGTACGAGCAGTACTTC
cdr3_length: 14
j_call: TRBJ2-7
d_call: TRBD2
v_call: TRBV9
clone_size: NA

cdr3_aa: CASGQGPGYEQYF
cdr3_nt: TGTGCCAGTGGACAGGGGCCAGGGTACGAGCAGTACTTC
cdr3_length: 13
j_call: TRBJ2-7
d_call: TRBD1
v_call: TRBV12-3/TRBV12-4
clone_size: NA

cdr3_aa: CASSIYRAPNQPQHF
cdr3_nt: TGTGCCAGCAGTATTTACAGGGCTCCCAATCAGCCCCAGCATTTT
cdr3_length: 15
j_call: TRBJ1-5
d_call: NA
v_call: TRBV6-5
clone_size: NA

cdr3_aa: CASSLRGGGNQPQHF
cdr3_nt: TGCGCCAGCAGCTTGAGAGGGGGAGGCAATCAGCCCCAGCATTTT
cdr3_length: 15
j_call: TRBJ1-5
d_call: NA
v_call: TRBV5-1
clone_size: NA

cdr3_aa: CASSDRDRAYNEQFF
cdr3_nt: TGTGCCAGCAGCGACCGGGACAGGGCTTACAATGAGCAGTTCTTC
cdr3_length: 15
j_call: TRBJ2-1
d_call: TRBD1
v_call: TRBV6-6
clone_size: NA

cdr3_aa: CASSRTGQETQYF
cdr3_nt: TGTGCCAGCAGTCGGACAGGCCAAGAGACCCAGTACTTC
cdr3_length: 13
j_call: TRBJ2-5
d_call: TRBD1
v_call: TRBV2
clone_size: NA

cdr3_aa: CASSPRQGEGEKLFF
cdr3_nt: TGTGCCAGCTCCCCTAGACAGGGGGAAGGTGAAAAACTGTTTTTT
cdr3_length: 15
j_call: TRBJ1-4
d_call: TRBD1
v_call: TRBV18
clone_size: once

cdr3_aa: CASSRDRGAILSYNEQFF
cdr3_nt: TGTGCCAGCAGTCGGGACAGGGGGGCAATTCTTTCCTACAATGAGCAGTTCTTC
cdr3_length: 18
j_call: TRBJ2-1
d_call: TRBD1
v_call: TRBV6-6
clone_size: NA

cdr3_aa: CASSWTSGGYNEQFF
cdr3_nt: TGTGCCAGCAGCTGGACTAGCGGGGGTTACAATGAGCAGTTCTTC
cdr3_length: 15
j_call: TRBJ2-1
d_call: TRBD2
v_call: TRBV11-3
clone_size: NA

cdr3_aa: CASSKGGLRGEQYF
cdr3_nt: TGTGCCAGCAGCAAGGGAGGTCTGAGGGGCGAGCAGTACTTC
cdr3_length: 14
j_call: TRBJ2-7
d_call: NA
v_call: TRBV7-2
clone_size: NA

cdr3_aa: CASTSLGGGPTDTQYF
cdr3_nt: TGTGCCAGTACCAGCCTCGGCGGGGGGCCAACAGATACGCAGTATTTT
cdr3_length: 16
j_call: TRBJ2-3
d_call: TRBD2
v_call: TRBV19
clone_size: NA

cdr3_aa: CASRDGQGLINTEAFF
cdr3_nt: TGTGCCAGCAGGGATGGACAGGGATTAATAAACACTGAAGCTTTCTTT
cdr3_length: 16
j_call: TRBJ1-1
d_call: TRBD1
v_call: TRBV28
clone_size: few

cdr3_aa: CASSQLLAGGPGDTQYF
cdr3_nt: TGTGCCAGCAGCCAACTACTAGCGGGAGGGCCCGGAGATACGCAGTATTTT
cdr3_length: 17
j_call: TRBJ2-3
d_call: TRBD2
v_call: TRBV14
clone_size: NA

cdr3_aa: CASSDRTQRGKLFF
cdr3_nt: TGTGCCAGCAGTGATCGGACCCAACGGGGAAAACTGTTTTTT
cdr3_length: 14
j_call: TRBJ1-4
d_call: NA
v_call: TRBV2
clone_size: once

cdr3_aa: CATRPIQGNTQYF
cdr3_nt: TGTGCCACCCGGCCGATACAGGGGAATACGCAGTATTTT
cdr3_length: 13
j_call: TRBJ2-3
d_call: TRBD1
v_call: TRBV28
clone_size: NA

cdr3_aa: CASSPGLAGSETQYF
cdr3_nt: TGCGCCAGCAGCCCAGGACTAGCGGGAAGTGAGACCCAGTACTTC
cdr3_length: 15
j_call: TRBJ2-5
d_call: TRBD2
v_call: TRBV5-1
clone_size: NA

cdr3_aa: CASSYTGQDQPQHF
cdr3_nt: TGTGCCAGCAGTTACACCGGACAGGATCAGCCCCAGCATTTT
cdr3_length: 14
j_call: TRBJ1-5
d_call: TRBD1
v_call: TRBV6-5
clone_size: NA

cdr3_aa: CASSPAYQETQYF
cdr3_nt: TGTGCCAGCTCACCTGCGTACCAAGAGACCCAGTACTTC
cdr3_length: 13
j_call: TRBJ2-5
d_call: NA
v_call: TRBV18
clone_size: once

cdr3_aa: CASSGGTSTGYGYTF
cdr3_nt: TGCGCCAGCAGCGGTGGGACATCCACGGGCTATGGCTACACCTTC
cdr3_length: 15
j_call: TRBJ1-2
d_call: NA
v_call: TRBV5-1
clone_size: NA

cdr3_aa: CASSLLAANTGELFF
cdr3_nt: TGTGCCAGCAGCCTACTAGCGGCGAACACCGGGGAGCTGTTTTTT
cdr3_length: 15
j_call: TRBJ2-2
d_call: TRBD2
v_call: TRBV7-3
clone_size: NA

cdr3_aa: CASSYGGGPYGYTF
cdr3_nt: TGTGCCAGCAGTTACGGAGGGGGCCCCTATGGCTACACCTTC
cdr3_length: 14
j_call: TRBJ1-2
d_call: TRBD1
v_call: TRBV6-5
clone_size: NA

cdr3_aa: CASSPPGLLGNTQYF
cdr3_nt: TGTGCCAGCTCACCACCGGGACTACTGGGTAATACGCAGTATTTT
cdr3_length: 15
j_call: TRBJ2-3
d_call: TRBD2
v_call: TRBV18
clone_size: NA

cdr3_aa: CASSRPGQGVLGYTF
cdr3_nt: TGTGCCAGCTCGAGACCGGGACAGGGGGTGCTTGGCTACACCTTC
cdr3_length: 15
j_call: TRBJ1-2
d_call: TRBD1
v_call: TRBV27
clone_size: NA

cdr3_aa: CASSTRQGAGDEQYF
cdr3_nt: TGTGCCAGCTCAACAAGACAGGGGGCAGGGGACGAGCAGTACTTC
cdr3_length: 15
j_call: TRBJ2-7
d_call: TRBD1
v_call: TRBV18
clone_size: NA

cdr3_aa: CASSQEEGKLVTDTQYF
cdr3_nt: TGTGCCAGCAGCCAAGAAGAGGGAAAACTAGTCACAGATACGCAGTATTTT
cdr3_length: 17
j_call: TRBJ2-3
d_call: NA
v_call: TRBV3-1/TRBV3-2
clone_size: NA

cdr3_aa: CASSERRGTARTTVQYF
cdr3_nt: TGTGCCAGCAGTGAAAGGAGAGGAACGGCCCGCACGACGGTGCAGTACTTC
cdr3_length: 17
j_call: TRBJ2-7
d_call: NA
v_call: TRBV25-1
clone_size: NA

cdr3_aa: CASSPVAGAALEQYF
cdr3_nt: TGTGCCAGCTCACCGGTCGCAGGGGCAGCCCTCGAGCAGTACTTC
cdr3_length: 15
j_call: TRBJ2-7
d_call: NA
v_call: TRBV18
clone_size: NA

cdr3_aa: CASSENHGDQPQHF
cdr3_nt: TGTGCCAGCAGTGAGAATCATGGAGATCAGCCCCAGCATTTT
cdr3_length: 14
j_call: TRBJ1-5
d_call: NA
v_call: TRBV6-1
clone_size: NA

cdr3_aa: CASSYSILGGYEQYF
cdr3_nt: TGTGCCAGCAGTTACTCCATTCTCGGCGGTTACGAGCAGTACTTC
cdr3_length: 15
j_call: TRBJ2-7
d_call: NA
v_call: TRBV6-5
clone_size: NA

cdr3_aa: CASSLSPLSYNSPLHF
cdr3_nt: TGTGCCAGCAGTTTGTCCCCACTATCCTATAATTCACCCCTCCACTTT
cdr3_length: 16
j_call: TRBJ1-6
d_call: NA
v_call: TRBV28
clone_size: NA

cdr3_aa: CASSLVASGSTEQFF
cdr3_nt: TGTGCCAGCAGCTTAGTGGCTAGCGGGAGTACTGAGCAGTTCTTC
cdr3_length: 15
j_call: TRBJ2-1
d_call: TRBD2
v_call: TRBV7-9
clone_size: NA